Presented here are 11 T cell receptor beta chains from one specimen sequenced in a study of T cell clones after liver transplantation (dated by TCRdb to between 2018 and 2021). The library was generated by the immunoSEQ multiplex PCR assay. TCRdb took this table from immuneACCESS and kept in-frame rearrangements with V and J called. Such tables lack part of the clones; where checked against another copy, unresolved V genes explain under half of the gap, and the rest is unexplained. The sample table records approximately 130 clones; about half of these occur just once. Roughly 45% of the sample is held by the ten biggest clonotypes. Alloreactive TCRbeta sequences were defined by sequencing the proliferating CFSE-low cells from the MLR. Antigens for these TCRs are unknown. Sequences were obtained from CD8+ T cells from cultured PBMCs. The origin of the receptors is a human patient who received a liver transplant. After a transplant, the graft donor may have provided part of the T cells.

The chain links TRBV16 to TRBJ2-1; 10 nucleotides align to TRBD2. The CDR3 has 15 amino acids. V lost 4 bases and J lost 2; bases outside the gene matches: 2. CDR1 and CDR2 from the germline V gene are KGHSY and FQNENV. CDR3 loop: CASSLSGGAYNEQFF. The DNA of the CDR3 is TGTGCCAGCAGCCTGAGCGGGGGGGCCTACAATGAGCAGTTCTTC.

The chain recombines TRBV7-9 with TRBJ2-7; TRBD2 might be the D (5 bases). Germline V gives CDR1 SEHNR, CDR2 FQNEAQ (reference sequence). The ends were cut back, 4 bases at V and 2 bases at J, with 6 bases in the middle. This CDR3 spans 12 amino acids. This CDR3 reads CASSYGTYEQYF. CDR3 nucleotides: TGTGCCAGCAGCTACGGGACCTACGAGCAGTACTTC.

V is TRBV19 and J is TRBJ1-2; no firm D call. The CDR3 loop spans 17 amino acids. V lost 5 bases and J lost 4, with 23 bases in between. Germline V gene sequence: CDR1 LNHDA, CDR2 SQIVND (reference sequence). The CDR3 loop reads CASSLYLANRKTYGYTF. In nucleotides, the CDR3 is TGTGCCAGTAGTCTATATCTGGCAAATCGAAAGACCTATGGCTACACCTTC.

V is TRBV28 and J is TRBJ2-7; 11 bases are a match to TRBD1. The CDR3 is 14 residues long. The germline CDR1 and CDR2 sequences are MDHEN and SYDVKM. V was pared by 3 bases and J by 4 bases, with 2 bases of the junction left unmatched. The CDR3 loop reads CASSLGQGGYEQYF. The CDR3 bases are TGTGCCAGCAGTTTGGGACAGGGGGGGTACGAGCAGTACTTC.

The chain uses TRBV7-8 and TRBJ1-5; no definite D call. Trimming cost V 1 base and J 4 bases, with 11 bases left between them. This CDR3 comprises 15 residues. Germline CDR1 and CDR2: SGHVS and FQNEAQ. As DNA, the CDR3 is TGTGCCAGCAGCTTAGGCCCCCTTGGTAATCAGCCCCAGCATTTT. It translates to CASSLGPLGNQPQHF.

The chain couples TRBV19 to TRBJ1-2; 7 nucleotides agree with TRBD1. V was clipped by 4 bases and J by 6 bases; unmatched bases: 5. The CDR3 runs 13 residues. The V gene's germline CDR1 is LNHDA and CDR2 SQIVND (reference sequence). The CDR3 region is CASSTRQGDGYTF. The CDR3, as DNA: TGTGCCAGTAGTACCCGACAGGGAGATGGCTACACCTTC.

DNA for the CDR3: TGTGCCAGCAGTCCAAGGCTAGCTACAACAAAGGCGGGCCAACGTCCTGATTTC. Its translation: CASSPRLATTKAGQRPDF. The chain employs TRBV21-1 and TRBJ2-6; the table's D call, TRBD2, has no DNA check behind it. TRBV21-1 is shown as a pseudogene. The CDR3 is 18 amino acids.

The genes are TRBV1 and TRBJ2-6. TRBV1 is listed as a pseudogene. This CDR3 contains 18 residues. The CDR3 spells CTSRQYCLAQSRANVLTF. CDR3 in DNA: TGCACCAGCAGGCAGTACTGTTTGGCACAAAGTCGGGCCAACGTCCTGACTTTC.

The chain combines TRBV4-1 with TRBJ1-2; D unresolved. Trimming took 4 bases from V and 4 from J, leaving 22 bases between them. The CDR3 extends over 17 amino acids. Germline assignment: CDR1 MGHRA and CDR2 YSYEKL. CDR3 in DNA: TGCGCCAGCAGCCTCCGCGGCCGGAACCGAAAGACCTATGGCTACACCTTC. Its translation: CASSLRGRNRKTYGYTF.

This clone was found a few times. The gene calls are TRBV6-5 and TRBJ1-2; the D gene is possibly TRBD1 (5 bases). The CDR3 length is 14 residues. CDR1 and CDR2 (germline): MNHEY, SVGAGI. The ends were cut back, 2 bases at V and 7 bases at J, with 14 bases in the middle. For the CDR3, the DNA is TGTGCCAGCAGTTACCGCGGGGCTGGATCTGGCTACACCTTC. Its protein is CASSYRGAGSGYTF.

This clone counts as hyperexpanded. The chain carries TRBV5-4 and TRBJ2-7; 8 bases align to TRBD2. Germline CDR1 and CDR2: SGHNT and YYREEE (reference sequence). CDR3 length: 13 residues. Unmatched junction bases numbered 10, after V lost 9 bases and J lost 5 bases. The CDR3 DNA reads as TGTGCCACCCGAATCGGGGGGGCGGACGAGCAGTACTTC. Amino acid sequence: CATRIGGADEQYF.